This T cell receptor beta chain was documented in a study of STAT5B mutations in CD4+ large granular lymphocyte leukemia. The V end was cut by 0 bases, the J end by 4 bases, with 4 bases between. The CDR3 is 13 amino acids. Germline CDR1 is LNHNV and CDR2 is YYDKDF (reference sequence). Study conclusions and caveats: Compared with healthy controls (2/35), patient top clones favored TRBV06 (8/27).

Comment on this clone: Its antigen is undetermined.

Data came from immunoSEQ multiplex PCR; TCRdb stores just in-frame clones and leaves some out. Among tens of thousands of clones, roughly 76% were seen once, and the ten largest hold 4.4%. This chain uses TRBV15 with TRBJ1-3; D uncertain. The sample was CD4+ T cells from blood buffy coats. The origin of this receptor is a human donor in good health. CDR3 sequence (DNA): TGTGCCACCAGCAGAGATTTCGGAAACACCATATATTTT. Translating it yields CATSRDFGNTIYF.